This T cell receptor (beta chain) emerged from a study of shared clonotypes between healthy human individuals. Germline V gives CDR1 MDHEN, CDR2 SYDVKM. Trimming took off 8 bases at V and 4 bases at J, with 10 bases between the two ends. The length of the CDR3 is 12 residues. Notes on this clone: Its antigen is as yet unknown.

Some clones are missing from TCRdb's copy, which holds only in-frame ones; the method was immunoSEQ multiplex PCR. The repertoire includes 2 million to 2.5 million clones, approximately 90% of them detected once, and more than 0.35% sits in the top ten. The donors were adults (healthy and HIV-negative) with no recent acute infections or vaccinations. The split of CD4+ cells yielded CD45RA+ naive and CD45RA-negative memory subsets. Study conclusions and caveats: With several donors compared, approximately 5.5% of naive CD4 clonotypes were shared. Among donors, clonotype sharing was expected to be affected by sequencing depth.

The source is a young man in good health. Some clones in this sample may be carry-over from other donors' samples. What was sequenced was naive CD4+ T cells from PBMCs. Subset meaning: CD45RA+ positively selected. The chain is built from TRBV28 and TRBJ2-3; no reliable D call. The CDR3 nucleotides are TGTGCCAGCCCCTACATGCCAGATACGCAGTATTTT. Translation: CASPYMPDTQYF.